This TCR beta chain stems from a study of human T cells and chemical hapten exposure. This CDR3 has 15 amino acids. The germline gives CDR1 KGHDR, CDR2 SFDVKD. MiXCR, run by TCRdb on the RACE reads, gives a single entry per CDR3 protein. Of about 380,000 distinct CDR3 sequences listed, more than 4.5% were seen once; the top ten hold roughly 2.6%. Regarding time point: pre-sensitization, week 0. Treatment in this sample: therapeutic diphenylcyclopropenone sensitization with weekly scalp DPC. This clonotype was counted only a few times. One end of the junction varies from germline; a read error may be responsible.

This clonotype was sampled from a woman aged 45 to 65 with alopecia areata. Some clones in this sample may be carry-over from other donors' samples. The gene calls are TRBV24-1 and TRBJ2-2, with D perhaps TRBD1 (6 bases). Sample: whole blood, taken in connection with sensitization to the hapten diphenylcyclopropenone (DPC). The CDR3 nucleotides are TGTGCCACCAGTGATAACAGGGCGAAGACCGGGGAGCTGTTTTTT. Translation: CATSDNRAKTGELFF.